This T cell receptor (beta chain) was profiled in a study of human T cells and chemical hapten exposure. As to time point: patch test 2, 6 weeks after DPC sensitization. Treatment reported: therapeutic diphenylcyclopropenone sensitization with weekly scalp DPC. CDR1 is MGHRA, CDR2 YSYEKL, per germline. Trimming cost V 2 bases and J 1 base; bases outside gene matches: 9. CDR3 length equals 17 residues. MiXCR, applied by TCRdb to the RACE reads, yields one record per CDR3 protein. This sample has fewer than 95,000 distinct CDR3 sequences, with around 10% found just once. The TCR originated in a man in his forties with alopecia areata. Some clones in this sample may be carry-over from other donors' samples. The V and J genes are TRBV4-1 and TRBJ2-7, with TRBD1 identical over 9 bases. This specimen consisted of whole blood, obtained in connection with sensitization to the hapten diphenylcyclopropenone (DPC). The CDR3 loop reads CASSQTTGGFFSYEQYF. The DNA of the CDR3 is TGCGCCAGCAGCCAAACCACAGGGGGCTTTTTTTCCTACGAGCAGTACTTC.